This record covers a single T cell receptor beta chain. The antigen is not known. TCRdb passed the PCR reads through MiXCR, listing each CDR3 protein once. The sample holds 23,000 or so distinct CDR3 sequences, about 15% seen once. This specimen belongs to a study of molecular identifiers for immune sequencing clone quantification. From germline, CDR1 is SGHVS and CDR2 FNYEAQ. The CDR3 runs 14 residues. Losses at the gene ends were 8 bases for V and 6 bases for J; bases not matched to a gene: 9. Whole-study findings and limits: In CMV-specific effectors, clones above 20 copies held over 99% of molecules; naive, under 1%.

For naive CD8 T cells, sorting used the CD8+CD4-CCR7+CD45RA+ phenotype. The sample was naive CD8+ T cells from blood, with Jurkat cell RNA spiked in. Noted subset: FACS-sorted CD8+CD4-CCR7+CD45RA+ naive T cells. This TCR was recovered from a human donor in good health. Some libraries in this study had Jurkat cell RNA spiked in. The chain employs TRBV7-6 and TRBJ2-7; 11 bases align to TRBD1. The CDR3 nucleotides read TGTGCCAGCGGCCCTGGACAGGGGGCATTCGAGCAGTACTTC. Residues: CASGPGQGAFEQYF.